These T cell receptor beta chains were read from a single sample in a study of STAT3 mutations in large granular lymphocyte leukemia. Data came from immunoSEQ multiplex PCR; TCRdb stores just in-frame clones and leaves some out. The sample has approximately 45,000 clones; around 80% are singletons. The material sequenced was PBMCs. The receptors originated from a human donor with T large granular lymphocyte leukemia. Some clones in this sample may be carry-over from other donors' samples. Each CDR3 is given without its conserved first and last residue. A D gene is named only where the DNA matches it firmly.

>TRBD1|TRBV2|TRBJ1-5
ASLEGALGNQPQH
>-|TRBV5-1|TRBJ1-1
ASSGSRVNTEAF
>-|TRBV27|TRBJ1-6
ASSFTTDSPLH
>-|TRBV6-5|TRBJ1-2
ASRSLLGYT
>TRBD1|TRBV29-1|TRBJ2-1
SVLFFPRGRLGEQF
>-|TRBV28|TRBJ2-7
ASSWDGSYEQY
>-|TRBV27|TRBJ2-1
ASSKQSNEQF
>-|TRBV28|TRBJ2-2
ASSLGGYGELF
>TRBD1|TRBV7-6|TRBJ1-5
ASSQGQGNQPQH
>TRBD1|TRBV28|TRBJ1-5
ASSPRRDSFNQPQH
>-|TRBV30|TRBJ1-4
AWSTGGLVGEKLF
>TRBD1|TRBV28|TRBJ1-2
ASSLGGQGLGYT
>-|TRBV7-2|TRBJ1-6
ASSFTNSPLH
>-|TRBV5-8|TRBJ1-5
ASSFSNQPQH
>TRBD1|TRBV19|TRBJ1-1
ASKSLTGTGDLRGNTEAF
>TRBD1|TRBV5-1|TRBJ1-2
ASSSPGQAYGYT
>TRBD1|TRBV5-1|TRBJ2-2
ASSLGQGGVTGELF
>-|TRBV4-2|TRBJ1-6
ASTPGGPSSYNSPLH
>-|TRBV19|TRBJ2-3
ASSGGNADTQY
>TRBD2|TRBV7-2|TRBJ2-1
ASSSRGGSYNEQF
>-|TRBV5-1|TRBJ2-5
ASSLGQGGNQETQY
>-|TRBV5-1|TRBJ1-6
ASSLTQGHSPLH
>TRBD1|TRBV28|TRBJ1-2
ASSSPTGGHYGYT
>-|TRBV4-1|TRBJ2-6
ASRGPPNVLT
>-|TRBV2|TRBJ1-3
ASRAASGNTIY
>-|TRBV5-5|TRBJ2-7
ASSLGVHEQY
>-|TRBV20-1|TRBJ1-4
SARRGEKLF
>-|TRBV7-2|TRBJ2-2
ASSLKDAGELF
>-|TRBV29-1|TRBJ1-3
SVEELGSGNTIY
>TRBD1|TRBV2|TRBJ2-7
ASRVGTGRYEQY
>-|TRBV7-9|TRBJ1-2
ASSLVVGANYGYT
>-|TRBV30|TRBJ1-1
AWTRYTEAF
>-|TRBV7-9|TRBJ2-1
ASSLALSYNEQF
>TRBD1|TRBV4-1|TRBJ1-5
ASSQTGGRSNQPQH
>TRBD1|TRBV5-8|TRBJ2-7
ASSGFRQGVYEQY
>TRBD2|TRBV10-3|TRBJ2-1
AIKTSGGDRSYNEQF
>TRBD2|TRBV18|TRBJ2-7
ASSPPFSGGTYEQY
>TRBD1|TRBV29-1|TRBJ1-1
SVDQGQGATEAF
>-|TRBV23-1|TRBJ2-1
ASSQSPGHLYNEQF
>-|TRBV10-2|TRBJ2-3
ASSELRTDTQY
>-|TRBV10-1|TRBJ2-4
ASSDPGAKNIQY
>TRBD2|TRBV5-1|TRBJ2-5
ASSLAAGGQETQY
>-|TRBV19|TRBJ1-4
ASTTGNEKLF
>-|TRBV4-3|TRBJ2-3
ASSQDRTRGGDTQY
>TRBD1|TRBV15|TRBJ1-5
ATSRGGGQAVNQPQH
>TRBD1|TRBV30|TRBJ1-6
AWTDRGSSPLH
>-|TRBV5-4|TRBJ2-5
ASSLAQAAEAQY
>-|TRBV11-2|TRBJ2-1
ASSSYPRASGPF
>-|TRBV2|TRBJ2-2
ASSDLVNTGELF
>-|TRBV30|TRBJ1-6
AWSVNRGMMSNSPLH
>-|TRBV7-2|TRBJ1-1
ASSPLTTNTEAF
>TRBD1|TRBV5-6|TRBJ1-5
ASSLGVQGDQPQH
>TRBD1|TRBV28|TRBJ1-1
ASSPPGGANTEAF